These T cell receptor beta chains were read from a single sample in a study of regulatory T cells in long-lasting Graves disease. In TCRdb, the multiplex PCR reads were re-called with MiXCR into one record per CDR3 protein. This sample has 500,000 to 700,000 distinct CDR3 sequences, with approximately 29% found just once. The source material was peripheral blood mononuclear cells (PBMCs), sampled when the disease was refractory, from a patient treated with antithyroid drugs. All receptors come from a female donor with Graves disease. Both conserved end residues are part of each CDR3. The D gene is left open where the match is weak. Only some rows state a clone size, as once, few, many or a class for expanded clones.

d_call: TRBD1; clone_size: few; j_call: TRBJ1-5; v_call: TRBV19; cdr3_nt: TGTGCCAGTAGTACGACAGGGGGTAGCAATCAGCCCCAGCATTTT; cdr3_aa: CASSTTGGSNQPQHF
d_call: -; clone_size: -; j_call: TRBJ1-2; v_call: TRBV7-9; cdr3_nt: TGTGCCAGCAGCAGCACCAGGGCGGGGGTTCATGGCTACACCTTC; cdr3_aa: CASSSTRAGVHGYTF
d_call: -; clone_size: many; j_call: TRBJ1-2; v_call: TRBV18; cdr3_nt: TGTGCCAGCTCACCAGGACAGACCTATGGCTACACCTTC; cdr3_aa: CASSPGQTYGYTF
d_call: TRBD2; clone_size: -; j_call: TRBJ2-7; v_call: TRBV2; cdr3_nt: TGTGCCGGCAGTGAAACGGCGGGAGGGCTCGGCGAGCAGTACTTC; cdr3_aa: CAGSETAGGLGEQYF
d_call: -; clone_size: few; j_call: TRBJ1-3; v_call: TRBV12-3/TRBV12-4; cdr3_nt: TGTGCCAGCAGTTTAGCACAGGGAGACACCATATATTTT; cdr3_aa: CASSLAQGDTIYF
d_call: -; clone_size: few; j_call: TRBJ2-7; v_call: TRBV7-9; cdr3_nt: TGTGCCAGCAGCTTAGCCGTCGGTCTAGACGAGCAGTACTTC; cdr3_aa: CASSLAVGLDEQYF
d_call: -; clone_size: -; j_call: TRBJ1-5; v_call: TRBV30; cdr3_nt: TGTGCCTGGAGCCATTCAGGTAGCAATCAGCCCCAGCATTTT; cdr3_aa: CAWSHSGSNQPQHF
d_call: -; clone_size: few; j_call: TRBJ1-1; v_call: TRBV20-1; cdr3_nt: TGCAGTGCTCCCGACAGGTTTTTGAACACTGAAGCTTTCTTT; cdr3_aa: CSAPDRFLNTEAFF
d_call: TRBD1; clone_size: many; j_call: TRBJ1-5; v_call: TRBV2; cdr3_nt: TGTGCCAGCAATCTGGGCAGGGGGAATCAGCCCCAGCATTTT; cdr3_aa: CASNLGRGNQPQHF
d_call: -; clone_size: -; j_call: TRBJ1-2; v_call: TRBV6-1; cdr3_nt: TGTGCCACCAAGGAGAACTATGGCTACACCTTC; cdr3_aa: CATKENYGYTF
d_call: TRBD2; clone_size: -; j_call: TRBJ2-7; v_call: TRBV20-1; cdr3_nt: TGCAGTGTTGTGGGACTAGCGGGGGCTCCCTACGAGCAGTACTTC; cdr3_aa: CSVVGLAGAPYEQYF
d_call: -; clone_size: few; j_call: TRBJ2-5; v_call: TRBV10-3; cdr3_nt: TGTGCCATCAGCGCCGCAGGGCCAGAGACCCAGTACTTC; cdr3_aa: CAISAAGPETQYF
d_call: -; clone_size: -; j_call: TRBJ1-1; v_call: TRBV6-2/TRBV6-3; cdr3_nt: TGTGCCAGCAATGGAAAATCGGGACACACTGAAGCTTTCTTT; cdr3_aa: CASNGKSGHTEAFF
d_call: TRBD2; clone_size: few; j_call: TRBJ2-6; v_call: TRBV11-2; cdr3_nt: TGTGCCAGCAGCTTATTGGGCCGGGACTACTCATCCTCTGGGGCCAACGTCCTGACTTTC; cdr3_aa: CASSLLGRDYSSSGANVLTF
d_call: -; clone_size: many; j_call: TRBJ1-1; v_call: TRBV12-5; cdr3_nt: TGTGCTAGTGGTTTGACCGATGGGAACACTGAAGCTTTCTTT; cdr3_aa: CASGLTDGNTEAFF
d_call: -; clone_size: many; j_call: TRBJ1-2; v_call: TRBV7-9; cdr3_nt: TGTGCCAGCAGCTCCGGGCCTGGCATTGAAGGCTACACCTTC; cdr3_aa: CASSSGPGIEGYTF
d_call: -; clone_size: -; j_call: TRBJ2-7; v_call: TRBV20-1; cdr3_nt: TGCAGTGGCAGGACGGGGGGCACTGGCGGGGACTCCTACGAGCAGTACTTC; cdr3_aa: CSGRTGGTGGDSYEQYF
d_call: -; clone_size: -; j_call: TRBJ1-6; v_call: TRBV20-1; cdr3_nt: TGCAGTGCTAGACGGGACAACGGGGTTTCACCCCTCCACTTT; cdr3_aa: CSARRDNGVSPLHF
d_call: -; clone_size: few; j_call: TRBJ2-5; v_call: TRBV5-5; cdr3_nt: TGTGCCAGCAGCTTCTTGAGGGGGTACCAAGAGACCCAGTACTTC; cdr3_aa: CASSFLRGYQETQYF
d_call: -; clone_size: -; j_call: TRBJ1-5; v_call: TRBV7-9; cdr3_nt: TGTGCCAGCAGCTTGATGGAGGGCGGAGGCAATCAGCCCCAGCATTTT; cdr3_aa: CASSLMEGGGNQPQHF
d_call: -; clone_size: -; j_call: TRBJ1-1; v_call: TRBV6-1; cdr3_nt: TGTGCCAGCTCATCTTCAGGGGAGGGCACTGAAGCTTTCTTT; cdr3_aa: CASSSSGEGTEAFF
d_call: -; clone_size: -; j_call: TRBJ1-5; v_call: TRBV29-1; cdr3_nt: TGCAGCGTTGAACAGGGTGGGGGCAATCAGCCCCAGCATTTT; cdr3_aa: CSVEQGGGNQPQHF
d_call: -; clone_size: -; j_call: TRBJ2-4; v_call: TRBV3-1; cdr3_nt: TGTGCCAGCAGCCAAGACGACAGAGCCAAAAACATTCAGTACTTC; cdr3_aa: CASSQDDRAKNIQYF
d_call: TRBD1; clone_size: few; j_call: TRBJ1-5; v_call: TRBV5-1; cdr3_nt: TGCGCCAGCAGTCTTAGGACAGGGCGGAATCAGCCCCAGCATTTT; cdr3_aa: CASSLRTGRNQPQHF
d_call: TRBD1; clone_size: once; j_call: TRBJ2-5; v_call: TRBV6-2/TRBV6-3; cdr3_nt: TGTGCCAGCAGTACGACAGGGGTAGAGGAGACCCAGTACTTC; cdr3_aa: CASSTTGVEETQYF
d_call: -; clone_size: few; j_call: TRBJ1-2; v_call: TRBV20-1; cdr3_nt: TGCAGTGCCCCGATCCGGTGGGAGGGCTACACCTTC; cdr3_aa: CSAPIRWEGYTF
d_call: -; clone_size: -; j_call: TRBJ1-1; v_call: TRBV29-1; cdr3_nt: TGCAGCGTTTTACACGGCCCGAACACTGAAGCTTTCTTT; cdr3_aa: CSVLHGPNTEAFF
d_call: TRBD1; clone_size: few; j_call: TRBJ1-2; v_call: TRBV12-3/TRBV12-4; cdr3_nt: TGTGCCAGCAACACCCGGGACAGAGTCTATGGCTACACCTTC; cdr3_aa: CASNTRDRVYGYTF
d_call: -; clone_size: few; j_call: TRBJ2-1; v_call: TRBV20-1; cdr3_nt: TGCAGTGCTAGAGGGACCTCCTCCTACAATGAGCAGTTCTTC; cdr3_aa: CSARGTSSYNEQFF
d_call: -; clone_size: many; j_call: TRBJ1-2; v_call: TRBV12-5; cdr3_nt: TGTGCTAGTGGTGCGGGACAACTATGGGGCTACACCTTC; cdr3_aa: CASGAGQLWGYTF
d_call: -; clone_size: few; j_call: TRBJ1-2; v_call: TRBV5-1; cdr3_nt: TGCGCCAGCAGCTTGCCGACAGGAAGGAACTATGGCTACACCTTC; cdr3_aa: CASSLPTGRNYGYTF
d_call: -; clone_size: -; j_call: TRBJ1-2; v_call: TRBV12-3/TRBV12-4; cdr3_nt: TGTGCCATCCCTCGGGGGACACAGGATGGAGGCTACACCTTC; cdr3_aa: CAIPRGTQDGGYTF
d_call: TRBD2; clone_size: -; j_call: TRBJ2-1; v_call: TRBV7-3; cdr3_nt: TGTGCCAGCAGCGCTTGGCCGGGACTAGCTTCAAATGAGCAGTTCTTC; cdr3_aa: CASSAWPGLASNEQFF
d_call: TRBD1; clone_size: -; j_call: TRBJ2-7; v_call: TRBV5-1; cdr3_nt: TGCGCCAGCAGCTTGAATACAGGGGGCCATTACGAGCAGTACTTC; cdr3_aa: CASSLNTGGHYEQYF
d_call: -; clone_size: -; j_call: TRBJ1-2; v_call: TRBV5-4; cdr3_nt: TGTGCCAGCAGCTTGAGTACGGGACCTAACTATGGCTACACCTTC; cdr3_aa: CASSLSTGPNYGYTF
d_call: -; clone_size: few; j_call: TRBJ2-7; v_call: TRBV5-6; cdr3_nt: TGTGCCAGCAGCCCGGACATGAGCTCCTACGAGCAGTACTTC; cdr3_aa: CASSPDMSSYEQYF
d_call: -; clone_size: many; j_call: TRBJ2-5; v_call: TRBV20-1; cdr3_nt: TGCAGTGCTAGCCTCCAAGAGACCCAGTACTTC; cdr3_aa: CSASLQETQYF
d_call: -; clone_size: few; j_call: TRBJ2-7; v_call: TRBV27; cdr3_nt: TGTGCCAGCAGCTACAAGGACTACAGGGACTACGAGCAGTACTTC; cdr3_aa: CASSYKDYRDYEQYF
d_call: -; clone_size: many; j_call: TRBJ1-5; v_call: TRBV12-3/TRBV12-4; cdr3_nt: TGTGCCAGCAGTTTAGTGTCTGGGGGCTACAATCAGCCCCAGCATTTT; cdr3_aa: CASSLVSGGYNQPQHF
d_call: -; clone_size: -; j_call: TRBJ2-5; v_call: TRBV20-1; cdr3_nt: TGCAGTGCTAGAGACTTCTTGGAGTTACAAGAGACCCAGTACTTC; cdr3_aa: CSARDFLELQETQYF
d_call: TRBD2; clone_size: -; j_call: TRBJ2-5; v_call: TRBV19; cdr3_nt: TGTGCCAGTAGTATGTACGGGAGGGGACGGGAGACCCAGTACTTC; cdr3_aa: CASSMYGRGRETQYF
d_call: -; clone_size: few; j_call: TRBJ1-2; v_call: TRBV28; cdr3_nt: TGTGCCAGCAGTTTACCCCAGGCAGCTAACTATGGCTACACCTTC; cdr3_aa: CASSLPQAANYGYTF